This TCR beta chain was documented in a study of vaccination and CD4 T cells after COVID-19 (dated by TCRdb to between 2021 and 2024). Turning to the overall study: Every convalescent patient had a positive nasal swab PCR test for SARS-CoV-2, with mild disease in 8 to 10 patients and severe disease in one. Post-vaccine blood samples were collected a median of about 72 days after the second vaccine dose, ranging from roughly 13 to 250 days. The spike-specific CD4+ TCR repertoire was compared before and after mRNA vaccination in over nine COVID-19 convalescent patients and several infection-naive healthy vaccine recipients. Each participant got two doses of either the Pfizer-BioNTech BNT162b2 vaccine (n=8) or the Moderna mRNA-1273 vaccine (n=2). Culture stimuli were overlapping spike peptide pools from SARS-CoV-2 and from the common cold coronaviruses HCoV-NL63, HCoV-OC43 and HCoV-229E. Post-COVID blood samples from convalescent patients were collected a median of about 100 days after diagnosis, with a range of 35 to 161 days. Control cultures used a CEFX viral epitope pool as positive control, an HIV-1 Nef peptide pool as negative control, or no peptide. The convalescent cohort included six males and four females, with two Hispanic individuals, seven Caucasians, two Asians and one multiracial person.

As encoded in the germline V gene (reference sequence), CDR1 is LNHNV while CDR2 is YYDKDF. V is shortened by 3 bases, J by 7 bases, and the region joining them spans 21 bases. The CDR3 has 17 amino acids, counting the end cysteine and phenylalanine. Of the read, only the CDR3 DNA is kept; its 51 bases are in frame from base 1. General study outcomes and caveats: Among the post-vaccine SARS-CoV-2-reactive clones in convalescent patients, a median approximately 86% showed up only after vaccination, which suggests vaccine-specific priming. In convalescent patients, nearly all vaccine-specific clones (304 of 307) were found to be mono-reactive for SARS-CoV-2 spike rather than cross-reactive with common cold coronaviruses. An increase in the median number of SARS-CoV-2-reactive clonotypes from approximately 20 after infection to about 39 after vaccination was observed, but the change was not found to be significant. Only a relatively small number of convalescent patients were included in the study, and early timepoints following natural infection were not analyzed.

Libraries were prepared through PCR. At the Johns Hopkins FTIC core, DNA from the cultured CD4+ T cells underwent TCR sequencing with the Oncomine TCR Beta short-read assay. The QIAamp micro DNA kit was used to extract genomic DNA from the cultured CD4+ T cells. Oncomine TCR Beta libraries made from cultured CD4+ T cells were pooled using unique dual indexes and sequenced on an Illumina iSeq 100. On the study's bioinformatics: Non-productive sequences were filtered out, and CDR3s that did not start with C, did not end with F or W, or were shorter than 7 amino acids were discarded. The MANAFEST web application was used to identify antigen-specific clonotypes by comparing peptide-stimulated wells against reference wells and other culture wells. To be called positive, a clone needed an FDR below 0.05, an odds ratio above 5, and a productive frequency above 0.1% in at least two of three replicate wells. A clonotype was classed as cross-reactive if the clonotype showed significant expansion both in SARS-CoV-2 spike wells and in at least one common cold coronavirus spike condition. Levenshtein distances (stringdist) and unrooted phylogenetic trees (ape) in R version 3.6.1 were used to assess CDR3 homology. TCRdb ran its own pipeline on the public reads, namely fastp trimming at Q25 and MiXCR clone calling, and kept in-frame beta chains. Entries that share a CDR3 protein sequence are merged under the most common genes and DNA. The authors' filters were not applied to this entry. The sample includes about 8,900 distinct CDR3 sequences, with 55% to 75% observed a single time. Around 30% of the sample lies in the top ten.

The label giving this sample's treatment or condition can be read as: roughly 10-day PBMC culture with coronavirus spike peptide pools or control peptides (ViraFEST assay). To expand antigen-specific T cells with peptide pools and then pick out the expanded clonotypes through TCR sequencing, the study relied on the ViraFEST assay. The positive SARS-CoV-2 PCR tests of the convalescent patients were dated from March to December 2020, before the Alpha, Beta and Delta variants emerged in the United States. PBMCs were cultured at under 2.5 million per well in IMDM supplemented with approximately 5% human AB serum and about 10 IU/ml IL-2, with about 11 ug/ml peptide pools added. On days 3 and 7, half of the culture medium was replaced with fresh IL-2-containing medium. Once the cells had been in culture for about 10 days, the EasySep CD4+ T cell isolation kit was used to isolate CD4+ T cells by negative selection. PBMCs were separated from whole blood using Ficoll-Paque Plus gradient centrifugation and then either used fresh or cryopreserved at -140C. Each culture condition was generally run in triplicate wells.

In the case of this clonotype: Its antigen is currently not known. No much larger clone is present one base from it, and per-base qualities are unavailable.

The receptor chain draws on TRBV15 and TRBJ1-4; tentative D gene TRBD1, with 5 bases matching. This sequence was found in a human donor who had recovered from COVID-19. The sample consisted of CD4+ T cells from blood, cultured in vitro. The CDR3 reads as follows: CATSSSKPGRQLEKLFF. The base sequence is TGTGCCACCAGCAGCTCCAAACCGGGACGGCAGCTTGAAAAACTGTTTTTT.